One T cell receptor (beta chain) is described in this entry. Its antigen is unknown. Base qualities are not at hand, and no much larger clone is one base apart. Trimming at the junction amounts to 0 bases on V and 3 bases on J, and the germline ends lie 14 bases apart. From the germline V gene, CDR1 is MNHNS and CDR2 is SASEGT. Spanning cysteine to phenylalanine, the CDR3 consists of 16 amino acids. The sequence is cut down to CDR3 DNA, 48 bases in frame from base 1. This entry comes from a study of blood T cell repertoires in COVID-19 (TCRdb year 2020). For context, the study as a whole: Samples covering the acute and convalescent phases of COVID-19 were provided by collaborators in the United States, Italy and Spain. The repertoires were released in a freely available public database meant as a resource for research on the immune response to SARS-CoV-2. A de-identified subject ID, COVID-19 status, age in years and sex were almost always included in the sample metadata. Subjects who had been exposed to COVID-19, were actively infected with it, or had recovered from it provided the deeply sampled blood TCRbeta repertoires that made up the dataset. The samples were drawn from two sources: the first 160 participants of the ongoing ImmuneRACE study, and over 1,000 subjects contributed by 6 global collaborators. The material from the prospective study consisted of cDNA or gDNA derived from T cells, B-cell-depleted T cells, or PBMCs. Where available, HLA class I and class II types were obtained from metadata supplied by the sample provider rather than from assay-based typing.

TCRbeta CDR3 regions were amplified from genomic DNA using the immunoSEQ Assay, a bias-controlled multiplex PCR. Turning to the authors' computational methods: Within the assay, amplification of reference gene primers was used to estimate how many nucleated cells each sample contained. Sequence reads were collapsed and filtered to measure the absolute abundance of every unique TCRbeta CDR3 rearrangement. For each sample, productive Simpson clonality was calculated as the square root of Simpson's diversity index across productive rearrangements. In its TCRdb copy, this immuneACCESS table keeps in-frame sequences only and misses some clones. Where compared with another copy, unresolved V genes explain less than half of these, and the others have no known cause. V, J and clone size reflect that table, while D and trimming were determined from the DNA. In all, the sample holds 55,000 to 90,000 clones, and more than 75% of those were seen once. Jointly, the top ten make up 1.4% of the sample.

Whole blood was collected in K2EDTA tubes by collaborating institutions according to the institutions' own protocols. For TCRbeta analysis, collaborators shipped samples in one of three forms: frozen whole blood, isolated PBMCs, or DNA extracted from either of those sample types. Results and caveats for the whole study, not just this receptor: How much clinical and demographic metadata was included differed by source and by participant, and the metadata was provided uncurated.

In this chain, TRBV6-1 is recombined with TRBJ1-2, and the D gene may be TRBD1, 6 bases matching. This receptor was obtained from a human donor in a cohort sampled during active COVID-19. The sequenced sample was peripheral blood. Read as DNA, the sequence is TGTGCCAGCAGTGAAGCGCTCGCAGGGGCGGACTATGGCTACACCTTC. It is translated as CASSEALAGADYGYTF.